This TCR beta chain originates from a study of T-cell memory formation after mild COVID-19. The 5'RACE method, run with constant-segment primers, produced TCR alpha and TCR beta cDNA libraries (carrying sample barcodes and UMIs). One entry per CDR3 protein results from TCRdb running MiXCR on the 5' RACE reads. In the table there are approximately 490,000 distinct CDR3 sequences, over 20% of which are singletons. Concerning this clonotype itself: Its antigen is not identified. One base away lies a much larger clone, so this may be a sequencing read error.

Findings of the study overall: CD4/CD8 balance held among clones contracting day 15 to 85, and later expanders leaned CD4+. Researchers report contracting CD4+ clones mostly in CM and EM, with CD8+ clones in EMRA.

The sequence derives from an adult woman who had mild COVID-19 (a few samples of this study predate the infection). Cell type and time point are not known. The specimen was PBMCs or a T cell subset sorted from them (not recorded which).

CDR3: CASSPRAGGTEAFF. The CDR3 DNA follows: TGCGCCAGCAGCCCCCGGGCAGGGGGCACTGAAGCTTTCTTT. The chain combines TRBV5-1 with TRBJ1-1, with TRBD1 matching over 7 bases. With 4 bases clipped from V and 4 bases from J, the junction kept 7 bases outside the gene matches. Germline CDR1 SGHRS, CDR2 YFSETQ. The CDR3 contains 14 residues.